This record looks at one T cell receptor (beta chain) sequence and its context. Trimming cost V 5 bases and J 2 bases, with 11 bases left between them. The germline V gene encodes CDR1 SGHRS and CDR2 YFSETQ. The CDR3 is made up of 13 amino acids. These data originate in a study of cytomegalovirus exposure and HLA in healthy donors. Study in general: Early released data comprised about 90 million unique TCRs from HLA-typed donors.

It was with 60 Vbeta and 13 Jbeta primers that the PCR ran. Clones were read by immunoSEQ multiplex PCR, and TCRdb kept only the in-frame ones, dropping some. The sample lists roughly 100,000 clones, around three quarters seen once, with approximately 3.7% in the top ten. The sequencing sample was made of PBMCs. The genes are TRBV5-1 and TRBJ2-7, with D possibly TRBD1 on 6 matching bases. The receptor comes from a man aged 45-65 years in good health and CMV-seropositive. The CDR3 DNA follows: TGCGCCAGCAGGGCAGGGACAACCTACGAGCAGTACTTC. Protein product: CASRAGTTYEQYF. Combining the CDR3 with reference TRBV5-1 and TRBJ2-7 gives the whole variable domain KAGVTQTPRYLIKTRGQQVTLSCSPISGHRSVSWYQQTPGQGLQFLFEYFSETQRNKGNFPGRFSGRQFSNSRSEMNVSTLELGDSALYLCASRAGTTYEQYFGPGTRLTVT.